The 14 T cell receptor beta chains listed next were all sequenced from one sample in a study of blood T cells in healthy people across ages. Primed by a sample-barcoded 5' primer and a J-beta primer mix, a second PCR proceeded for about 6 to 12 cycles. Each CDR3 protein gets one entry after TCRdb re-called the 5' RACE reads with MiXCR. Among about 640,000 distinct CDR3 sequences listed, approximately 30% were seen once. Input material: blood. These receptors originate from a woman over 75 in good health.

The sample holds many counts of this clonotype. The rearrangement joins TRBV20-1 to TRBJ2-1; 8 bases line up with TRBD1. CDR1 DFQATT and CDR2 SNEGSKA come from the germline V gene (reference sequence). The CDR3 spans 16 residues. V trimming: 0 bases; J trimming: 4 bases; junction bases outside the gene matches: 8. This CDR3 is CSARDARDRFYNEQFF. The CDR3, as DNA: TGCAGTGCTAGAGACGCCCGGGACAGGTTTTACAATGAGCAGTTCTTC.

The chain carries TRBV7-3 and TRBJ2-2; a possible D gene is TRBD1 (6 bases). With 4 bases removed from V and 6 bases from J, the gap between germline ends came to 9 bases. Germline values: CDR1 SGHTA, CDR2 FQGTGA. The CDR3 totals 13 residues. CDR3 protein: CASSSQGPGELFF. Here the CDR3 DNA reads TGTGCCAGCAGCTCACAGGGCCCCGGGGAGCTGTTTTTT.

This clonotype was picked up a small number of times. The CDR3 DNA reads as TGTGCCAGCAGTGGGGGGACTAGCTTCGCCTACGAGCAGTACTTC. The encoded protein is CASSGGTSFAYEQYF. The chain joins TRBV28 to TRBJ2-7; 9 positions agree with TRBD2. This CDR3 contains 15 residues. After removal of 5 bases from V and 2 bases from J, the junction contained 7 bases not matched to a gene. CDR1 and CDR2 (germline): MDHEN, SYDVKM.

This clonotype was observed many times. The V gene is TRBV5-4, the J gene TRBJ2-5, with TRBD1 matching 8 bases. Germline V CDR1 and CDR2: SGHNT, YYREEE (reference sequence). Trimming removed 2 bases from V and 12 bases from J; junction bases left unmatched: 9. CDR3 length: 13 amino acids. Here the CDR3 DNA reads TGTGCCAGCAGCTTTACCTCGGACAGGGAAAAGTACTTC. This codes for CASSFTSDREKYF.

The chain joins TRBV9 to TRBJ2-7; TRBD2 might be the D (6 bases). The CDR3 is 15 amino acids. The V end lost 0 bases, the J end lost 2 bases, and 12 bases lay between the germline ends. Germline CDR1 reads SGDLS; CDR2 reads YYNGEE. CDR3 sequence: CASSVGGASAYEQYF. The CDR3 nucleotides are TGTGCCAGCAGCGTAGGTGGGGCTAGCGCCTACGAGCAGTACTTC.

At least ten counts were recorded for this clonotype. J is TRBJ1-2 and V is TRBV15; TRBD1 matches 9 bases. The CDR3 loop spans 15 amino acids. Germline CDR1 reads LNHNV; CDR2 reads YYDKDF (reference sequence). Losses at the gene ends were 1 base for V and 7 bases for J; bases not matched to a gene: 7. This chain's CDR3 is CATSRGGQGEGGYTF. In nucleotides, the CDR3 is TGTGCCACCAGCAGAGGGGGACAGGGAGAAGGTGGCTACACCTTC.

The chain recombines TRBV6-1 with TRBJ2-1; D might be TRBD2 (5 bases). The germline gives CDR1 MNHNS, CDR2 SASEGT. Trimming took 5 bases from V and 3 from J, leaving 14 bases between them. The CDR3 extends over 15 amino acids. DNA of the CDR3: TGTGCCAGCAGTTCCTACAGCGGACTCTACAATGAGCAGTTCTTC. It encodes CASSSYSGLYNEQFF.

This clonotype was recorded a few times. The chain has TRBV18 and TRBJ1-1; the D gene is possibly TRBD1 (6 bases). CDR3 length: 15 amino acids. With 4 bases removed from V and 1 base from J, the gap between germline ends came to 13 bases. The V gene's germline CDR1 is KGHSH and CDR2 LQKENI. The CDR3 loop reads CASSLPGGQNTEAFF. The CDR3 DNA follows: TGTGCCAGCTCACTTCCGGGGGGACAGAACACTGAAGCTTTCTTT.

The table lists this clonotype with many counts. The chain combines TRBV7-2 with TRBJ2-7, with D unclear. From germline, CDR1 is SGHTA and CDR2 FQGNSA. Deletions cut 4 bases from V and 7 bases from J, with 14 bases between. This CDR3 contains 13 residues. The CDR3 sequence: CASSSQPGKEQYF. The CDR3 DNA reads TGTGCCAGCAGCTCCCAACCTGGAAAGGAGCAGTACTTC.

In regard to this clonotype: A clone one base away is much larger, so this may be a read error. This rearrangement joins TRBV30 to TRBJ2-6; 7 nucleotides agree with TRBD1. The CDR3 runs to 17 residues. Germline trimming cut 2 bases from V and 4 bases from J; bases unmatched to any gene: 11. Germline CDR1 is GTSNPN and CDR2 is SVGIG (reference sequence). This CDR3 reads CAWSRPGTEVGANVLTF. DNA of the CDR3: TGTGCCTGGAGTCGTCCCGGGACAGAGGTAGGGGCCAACGTCCTGACTTTC.

The rearrangement uses TRBV2 and TRBJ1-4, with a weak D call TRBD1 (6 bases). There are 13 residues in the CDR3. Germline V gene sequence: CDR1 SNHLY, CDR2 FYNNEI. The V and J ends lost 11 bases and 8 bases respectively, with 18 bases between them. The CDR3 DNA follows: TGTGCCTTCAAGGGACAAGTAAACGAAAAACTGTTTTTT. This encodes CAFKGQVNEKLFF.

V gene TRBV29-1 combines with J gene TRBJ1-2; no firm D call. This CDR3 is 12 amino acids long. From germline, CDR1 is SQVTM and CDR2 ANQGSEA. The ends were cut back, 7 bases at V and 4 bases at J, with 13 bases in the middle. DNA of the CDR3: TGCAGCGCCGGCCCAGAGACCTATGGCTACACCTTC. Translated, it gives CSAGPETYGYTF.

This clonotype was counted only a few times. A clone one base away is much larger, so this may be a read error. The chain combines TRBV3-1 with TRBJ2-3; tentative D call: TRBD2 (5 bases). Germline lookup yields CDR1 LGHDT and CDR2 YNNKEL (reference sequence). The CDR3 spans 15 residues. This CDR3 reads CVSSQQTTGTDTQYF. The DNA for the CDR3 is TGTGTCAGCAGCCAACAAACTACGGGAACAGATACGCAGTATTTT.

This clonotype was seen ten or more times. The rearrangement joins TRBV9 to TRBJ1-5, with D perhaps matching TRBD1 (6 bases). CDR3 length: 15 amino acids. The germline gives CDR1 SGDLS, CDR2 YYNGEE. Trimming shortened V by 2 bases and J by 1 base, and 10 bases separated the two germline ends. The CDR3, as DNA: TGTGCCAGCAGCGTGGACGGACAGAGCAATCAGCCCCAGCATTTT. It is translated as CASSVDGQSNQPQHF.